A selection of T cell receptor beta chains follows, all from one sample in a study of CD8 T cells in ankylosing spondylitis. A single record per CDR3 protein comes from TCRdb applying MiXCR to the 5' RACE reads. The table includes 150,000 or so distinct CDR3 sequences, roughly 34% detected once. Sample: synovial fluid, either unsorted or a sorted T cell fraction (not recorded which). The receptors were gathered from a male donor with ankylosing spondylitis. Each CDR3 is given with its conserved first and last residue. The D gene is left open where the match is weak. Only part of the rows carry a size: once, few, many, or a class if the clone is expanded.

d_call	j_call	v_call	cdr3_length	clone_size	cdr3_aa	cdr3_nt
-	TRBJ2-1	TRBV7-2	13	many	CASSLFGSPEQFF	TGTGCCAGCAGCTTATTCGGGAGTCCGGAGCAGTTCTTC
-	TRBJ2-1	TRBV6-2/TRBV6-3	12	-	CASGRRYNEQFF	TGTGCCAGCGGGCGGAGATACAATGAGCAGTTCTTC
-	TRBJ2-7	TRBV24-1	17	-	CATSDFQLRDGDYEQYF	TGTGCCACCAGTGATTTTCAACTCCGGGACGGGGACTACGAGCAGTACTTC
-	TRBJ1-6	TRBV20-1	17	-	CSARSRGGSPPHSPLHF	TGCAGTGCTAGATCCCGGGGGGGCAGTCCCCCCCATTCACCCCTCCACTTT
-	TRBJ1-4	TRBV6-5	14	few	CASSYSVLTAKLFF	TGTGCCAGCAGTTACTCGGTTCTGACAGCCAAACTGTTTTTT
TRBD1	TRBJ1-6	TRBV20-1	13	-	CSGFDRVGSPLHF	TGCAGTGGGTTTGACAGGGTAGGGTCACCCCTCCACTTT
TRBD2	TRBJ2-1	TRBV20-1	16	few	CSARGLAGSSYNEQFF	TGCAGTGCTAGAGGACTAGCGGGGAGCTCCTACAATGAGCAGTTCTTC
-	TRBJ2-7	TRBV6-1	9	few	CASRNEQYF	TGTGCCAGCAGGAACGAGCAGTACTTC
TRBD1	TRBJ2-1	TRBV11-3	15	-	CASGTGTGAGDEQFF	TGTGCCAGCGGGACCGGGACAGGGGCAGGAGATGAGCAGTTCTTC
-	TRBJ1-2	TRBV29-1	16	-	CSVEPRIGGPGYGYTF	TGCAGCGTTGAACCCCGCATCGGGGGGCCTGGGTATGGCTACACCTTC
-	TRBJ2-1	TRBV7-2	15	many	CASSLDLSPYNEQFF	TGTGCCAGCAGCTTAGATCTTAGCCCCTACAATGAGCAGTTCTTC
TRBD2	TRBJ2-1	TRBV11-2	15	-	CASSSQGLAGGVQFF	TGTGCCAGCAGCTCCCAGGGACTAGCGGGAGGGGTGCAGTTCTTC
-	TRBJ1-2	TRBV7-2	14	few	CASSPYQSSTGYTF	TGTGCCAGCAGCCCCTACCAAAGTTCGACTGGCTACACCTTC
-	TRBJ2-1	TRBV14	15	-	CASSQGQSSYNEQFF	TGTGCCAGCAGCCAAGGCCAGAGCTCCTACAATGAGCAGTTCTTC
-	TRBJ2-3	TRBV20-1	12	many	CSAGPNTDTQYF	TGCAGTGCTGGACCAAACACAGATACGCAGTATTTT
TRBD1	TRBJ2-2	TRBV25-1	14	-	CASQTGPGTGELFF	TGTGCCAGCCAGACAGGGCCAGGAACCGGGGAGCTGTTTTTT
-	TRBJ2-1	TRBV6-2/TRBV6-3	13	-	CASSSSGYNEQFF	TGTGCCAGCAGTTCGTCGGGGTACAATGAGCAGTTCTTC
TRBD1	TRBJ1-1	TRBV7-2	15	many	CASSLAGQAYTEAFF	TGTGCCAGCAGCTTAGCGGGACAGGCTTACACTGAAGCTTTCTTT
-	TRBJ2-1	TRBV4-3	17	once	CASSQAGLARARSEQFF	TGCGCCAGCAGCCAAGCAGGCCTAGCGAGAGCTAGAAGTGAGCAGTTCTTC
TRBD1	TRBJ2-7	TRBV7-2	17	-	CASSRNSGQGAPYEQYF	TGTGCCAGCAGCCGAAATTCCGGACAGGGGGCCCCCTACGAGCAGTACTTC
-	TRBJ1-5	TRBV3-1	14	many	CASSQDLGNQPQHF	TGTGCCAGCAGCCAAGATTTAGGGAATCAGCCCCAGCATTTT
-	TRBJ2-7	TRBV18	13	many	CASSPVGYYEQYF	TGTGCCAGCTCACCCGTCGGATACTACGAGCAGTACTTC
TRBD1	TRBJ2-7	TRBV18	15	-	CASSPLSTGAYEQYF	TGTGCCAGCTCACCACTCTCGACAGGGGCCTACGAGCAGTACTTC
TRBD1	TRBJ2-7	TRBV29-1	19	-	CSVLTTITGGATFGGEQYF	TGCAGCGTTCTAACAACAATAACAGGGGGCGCTACTTTTGGAGGCGAGCAGTACTTC
TRBD1	TRBJ2-3	TRBV7-8	14	-	CASSFGRGQDTQYF	TGTGCCAGCAGCTTTGGTAGGGGGCAAGATACGCAGTATTTT
TRBD1	TRBJ1-2	TRBV5-6	14	-	CASSPRDSNYGYTF	TGTGCCAGCAGCCCGCGGGACAGCAACTATGGCTACACCTTC
TRBD1	TRBJ1-4	TRBV20-1	14	-	CSAGPSTGREKLFF	TGCAGTGCTGGGCCATCGACAGGGAGGGAAAAACTGTTTTTT
-	TRBJ2-7	TRBV5-1	15	many	CASSGGGVQSGEQYF	TGCGCCAGCAGCGGGGGAGGAGTTCAAAGTGGGGAGCAGTACTTC
-	TRBJ2-5	TRBV7-2	14	-	CASSGRGTQETQYF	TGTGCCAGCAGCGGCAGAGGGACTCAAGAGACCCAGTACTTC
TRBD2	TRBJ2-2	TRBV27	15	-	CASSLWAGVGGELFF	TGTGCCAGCAGTTTATGGGCGGGAGTGGGCGGGGAGCTGTTTTTT
TRBD1	TRBJ1-2	TRBV6-1	16	few	CASTLRIRQGIHGYTF	TGTGCCAGCACCCTTAGAATCCGACAGGGGATCCATGGCTACACCTTC
-	TRBJ1-6	TRBV30	13	-	CAWDRGMDSPLHF	TGTGCCTGGGATCGGGGGATGGATTCACCCCTCCACTTT
-	TRBJ2-4	TRBV9	15	many	CASSVGSQAKNIQYF	TGTGCCAGCAGCGTAGGCTCCCAAGCCAAAAACATTCAGTACTTC
TRBD2	TRBJ2-1	TRBV7-9	16	many	CASSLNLAGAYNEQFF	TGTGCCAGCAGCTTAAATCTAGCGGGGGCTTACAATGAGCAGTTCTTC
-	TRBJ1-1	TRBV2	12	-	CARKGRNTEAFF	TGTGCCAGGAAGGGAAGGAACACTGAAGCTTTCTTT
-	TRBJ2-7	TRBV20-1	14	-	CSAILGTVPYEQYF	TGCAGTGCCATACTGGGGACTGTCCCCTACGAGCAGTACTTC
-	TRBJ2-7	TRBV20-1	14	-	CSATGALSSYEQYF	TGCAGTGCTACAGGGGCGTTGAGCTCCTACGAGCAGTACTTC
TRBD1	TRBJ1-1	TRBV2	14	many	CATSGSGGGGGAFF	TGTGCCACCTCAGGGTCAGGGGGCGGTGGAGGCGCTTTCTTT
-	TRBJ1-1	TRBV14	15	few	CASSPQKGLNTEAFF	TGTGCCAGCAGCCCTCAAAAGGGCCTGAACACTGAAGCTTTCTTT
-	TRBJ2-7	TRBV5-1	15	many	CASSLVGSGAREQYF	TGCGCCAGCAGCTTGGTCGGGTCCGGGGCGAGGGAGCAGTACTTC
TRBD2	TRBJ2-1	TRBV20-1	16	-	CSALSLSGSSYNEQFF	TGCAGTGCTCTCAGCCTTAGCGGGAGCTCCTACAATGAGCAGTTCTTC
-	TRBJ2-4	TRBV28	15	many	CASSLQRVAKNIQYF	TGTGCCAGCAGCCTTCAGCGGGTAGCCAAAAACATTCAGTACTTC
TRBD1	TRBJ2-1	TRBV28	16	once	CASSPSGQGAYNEQFF	TGTGCCAGCAGCCCCTCGGGACAGGGGGCTTACAATGAGCAGTTCTTC
TRBD1	TRBJ1-5	TRBV9	15	few	CASSADGQGIQPQHF	TGTGCCAGCAGCGCTGACGGACAGGGGATCCAGCCCCAGCATTTT
-	TRBJ2-3	TRBV20-1	13	few	CSASPASPDTQYF	TGCAGTGCTAGTCCCGCGTCTCCAGATACGCAGTATTTT
TRBD2	TRBJ2-7	TRBV5-1	14	-	CASAQGTSGYEQYF	TGCGCCAGCGCCCAAGGGACTAGCGGCTACGAGCAGTACTTC
-	TRBJ2-1	TRBV7-9	17	-	CASSLYMVSGSYNEQFF	TGTGCCAGCAGCTTATATATGGTTTCCGGGTCGTACAATGAGCAGTTCTTC
-	TRBJ2-3	TRBV12-3/TRBV12-4	14	few	CASSLGSTTDTQYF	TGTGCCAGCAGTTTGGGCAGCACCACAGATACGCAGTATTTT
TRBD1	TRBJ1-5	TRBV28	15	-	CASSSETGMGQPQHF	TGTGCCAGCAGTTCGGAGACAGGGATGGGCCAGCCCCAGCATTTT
-	TRBJ2-7	TRBV5-1	13	-	CASSQTNSYEQYF	TGCGCCAGCAGCCAGACTAACTCCTACGAGCAGTACTTC
-	TRBJ1-2	TRBV6-1	13	-	CASSEGGAYGYTF	TGTGCCAGCAGCGAAGGAGGGGCATATGGCTACACCTTC
-	TRBJ1-4	TRBV3-1	13	-	CASSRLGGEKLFF	TGTGCCAGCAGCCGGCTGGGAGGAGAAAAACTGTTTTTT
TRBD1	TRBJ1-3	TRBV20-1	15	-	CSARDGDSSGNTIYF	TGCAGTGCTAGAGATGGGGACAGCTCTGGAAACACCATATATTTT
-	TRBJ2-3	TRBV5-1	17	few	CASSLVGAGAPGDTQYF	TGCGCCAGCAGCTTGGTGGGGGCGGGGGCGCCTGGAGATACGCAGTATTTT
TRBD1	TRBJ1-2	TRBV5-1	15	-	CASSAGQGASYGYTF	TGCGCCAGCAGCGCCGGACAGGGGGCTAGCTATGGCTACACCTTC